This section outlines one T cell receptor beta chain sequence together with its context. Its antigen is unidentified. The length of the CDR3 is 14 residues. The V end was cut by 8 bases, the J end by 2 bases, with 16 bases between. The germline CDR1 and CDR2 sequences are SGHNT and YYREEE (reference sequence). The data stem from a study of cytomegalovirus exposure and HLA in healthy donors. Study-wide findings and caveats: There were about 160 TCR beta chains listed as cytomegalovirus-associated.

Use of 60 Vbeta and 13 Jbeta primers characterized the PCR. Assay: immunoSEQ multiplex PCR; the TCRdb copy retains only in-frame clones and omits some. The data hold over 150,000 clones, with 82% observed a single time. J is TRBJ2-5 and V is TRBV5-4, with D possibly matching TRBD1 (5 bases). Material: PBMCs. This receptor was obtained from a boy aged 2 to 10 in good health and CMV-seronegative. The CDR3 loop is CASSRGTGQETQYF. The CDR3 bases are TGTGCCAGTTCAAGGGGAACAGGACAAGAGACCCAGTACTTC.